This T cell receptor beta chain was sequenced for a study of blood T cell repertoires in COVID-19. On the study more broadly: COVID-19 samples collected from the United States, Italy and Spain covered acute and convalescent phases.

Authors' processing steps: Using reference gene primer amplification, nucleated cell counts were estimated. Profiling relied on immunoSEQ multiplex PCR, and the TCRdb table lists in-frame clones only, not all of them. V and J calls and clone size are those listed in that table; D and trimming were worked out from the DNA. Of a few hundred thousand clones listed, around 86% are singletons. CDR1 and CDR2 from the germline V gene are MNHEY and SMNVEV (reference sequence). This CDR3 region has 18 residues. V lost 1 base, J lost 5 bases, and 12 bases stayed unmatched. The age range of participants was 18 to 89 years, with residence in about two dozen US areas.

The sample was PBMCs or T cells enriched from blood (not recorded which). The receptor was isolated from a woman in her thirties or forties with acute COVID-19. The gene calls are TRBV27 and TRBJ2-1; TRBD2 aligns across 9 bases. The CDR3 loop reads CASSLLSSGTVINNEQFF. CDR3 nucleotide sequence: TGTGCCAGCAGTTTATTGTCTAGCGGGACGGTTATCAACAATGAGCAGTTCTTC.